A selection of T cell receptor beta chains follows, all from one sample in a study of cytomegalovirus exposure and HLA in healthy donors. Measured with immunoSEQ multiplex PCR; TCRdb has only the in-frame clones, and not every one. The table includes approximately 110,000 clones, around 61% detected once. Specimen: PBMCs. These receptors all come from a woman aged 25 to 45 in good health and CMV-seronegative. The CDR3 runs from the conserved cysteine through the conserved F or W. Fields, in order: clone size, J gene, V gene, D gene, CDR3 protein, CDR3 DNA. D genes are given only for firm matches. Only part of the rows carry a size: once, few, many, or a class if the clone is expanded.

>NA|TRBJ2-1|TRBV30|NA
CAWSVVWGGFFNEQFF
TGTGCCTGGAGTGTTGTGTGGGGGGGCTTCTTCAATGAGCAGTTCTTC
>few|TRBJ2-5|TRBV6-5|TRBD1
CASSPQGRETQYF
TGTGCCAGCAGTCCACAGGGGCGAGAGACCCAGTACTTC
>few|TRBJ2-7|TRBV2|NA
CASSGRQDYEQYF
TGTGCCAGCAGTGGACGGCAGGACTACGAGCAGTACTTC
>NA|TRBJ2-5|TRBV27|TRBD2
CASSLSAGVRETQYF
TGTGCCAGCAGTTTATCGGCGGGAGTCCGAGAGACCCAGTACTTC
>NA|TRBJ2-5|TRBV9|NA
CASSVGGQQETQYF
TGTGCCAGCAGCGTTGGAGGGCAGCAAGAGACCCAGTACTTC
>NA|TRBJ1-3|TRBV29-1|NA
CSVENSGNTIYF
TGCAGCGTAGAGAACTCTGGAAACACCATATATTTT
>once|TRBJ2-3|TRBV4-3|TRBD2
CASSLGLAGGTDTQYF
TGCGCCAGCAGCCTAGGACTAGCGGGAGGAACAGATACGCAGTATTTT
>NA|TRBJ2-7|TRBV5-6|TRBD2
CASSLPGAGTPHEQYF
TGTGCCAGCAGCTTGCCGGGAGCGGGGACTCCCCACGAGCAGTACTTC
>NA|TRBJ1-4|TRBV19|TRBD1
CASSMTGDEKLFF
TGTGCCAGTAGTATGACAGGGGATGAAAAACTGTTTTTT
>NA|TRBJ1-1|TRBV11-2|NA
CASSLDRGTEAFF
TGTGCCAGCAGCTTAGATCGGGGCACTGAAGCTTTCTTT
>NA|TRBJ2-7|TRBV4-1|TRBD2
CASSQGTSGDSSYEQYF
TGCGCCAGCAGCCAAGGGACTAGCGGGGATAGCTCCTACGAGCAGTACTTC
>many|TRBJ2-7|TRBV6-1|TRBD2
CASRALAGAVDEQYF
TGTGCCAGCAGGGCCTTAGCGGGGGCCGTTGACGAGCAGTACTTC
>few|TRBJ1-2|TRBV28|NA
CASSSSSRYTF
TGTGCCAGCAGTTCCTCGTCCCGCTACACCTTC
>NA|TRBJ1-6|TRBV9|NA
CASSPSQGAINSPLHF
TGTGCCAGCAGCCCCTCACAGGGAGCCATTAATTCACCCCTCCACTTT
>few|TRBJ1-6|TRBV7-2|TRBD1
CASSITGGHGVSSPLHF
TGTGCCAGCAGCATTACAGGGGGCCATGGGGTTAGTTCACCCCTCCACTTT
>NA|TRBJ2-3|TRBV4-1|TRBD2
CASSQDNRGSADTQYF
TGCGCCAGCAGCCAAGATAATCGCGGGAGCGCAGATACGCAGTATTTT
>NA|TRBJ1-5|TRBV19|TRBD1
CASSTGGLGNQPQHF
TGTGCCAGTTCTACAGGGGGATTGGGCAATCAGCCCCAGCATTTT
>NA|TRBJ1-2|TRBV4-1|NA
CASSPGPGVGYGYTF
TGCGCCAGCAGCCCCGGACCCGGGGTTGGCTATGGCTACACCTTC
>NA|TRBJ1-3|TRBV19|TRBD1
CASRRTGGEYTIYF
TGTGCCAGTAGGCGGACAGGGGGAGAATACACCATATATTTT
>few|TRBJ2-3|TRBV5-6|NA
CASSLELAHRTDTQYF
TGTGCCAGCAGCTTGGAGCTAGCCCACCGCACAGATACGCAGTATTTT
>NA|TRBJ2-5|TRBV6-1|NA
CASSDYGQETQYF
TGTGCCAGCAGTGACTACGGGCAAGAGACCCAGTACTTC
>once|TRBJ2-3|TRBV2|TRBD2
CASSPGTSGSRDTQYF
TGTGCCAGCAGCCCCGGGACTAGCGGGAGTCGGGATACGCAGTATTTT
>NA|TRBJ1-2|TRBV30|NA
CASGQGSVNYGCTF
NA
>few|TRBJ1-2|TRBV9|TRBD1
CASSQGQGTGYTF
TGTGCCAGCAGCCAGGGACAGGGGACCGGCTACACCTTC
>NA|TRBJ1-2|TRBV28|TRBD1
CASSFGTGLYGYTF
TGTGCCAGCAGTTTCGGGACAGGGCTATATGGCTACACCTTC
>NA|TRBJ2-7|TRBV25-1|TRBD2
CASSERTGTTSYEQYF
TGTGCCAGCAGTGAAAGAACCGGGACTACCTCCTACGAGCAGTACTTC
>few|TRBJ1-1|TRBV7-9|NA
CASSLQGHSEAFF
TGTGCCAGCAGCTTACAGGGGCACTCTGAAGCTTTCTTT
>NA|TRBJ1-1|TRBV5-5|NA
CASSPSWGGTEAFF
TGTGCCAGCAGCCCGTCGTGGGGGGGCACTGAAGCTTTCTTT
>NA|TRBJ2-1|TRBV2|TRBD2
CASSDDLAGGPRNEQFF
TGTGCCAGCAGTGATGATCTAGCGGGAGGGCCCCGGAATGAGCAGTTCTTC
>NA|TRBJ1-1|TRBV10-3|TRBD1
CAISRDRGLLDTEAFF
TGTGCCATCAGTCGGGACAGGGGGCTTTTAGATACTGAAGCTTTCTTT
>NA|TRBJ2-7|TRBV10-2|NA
CASSDRAYEQYF
TGCGCCAGCAGTGACAGGGCCTACGAGCAGTACTTC
>NA|TRBJ2-2|TRBV19|NA
CASREGNTGELFF
TGTGCCAGTAGAGAGGGGAACACCGGGGAGCTGTTTTTT
>once|TRBJ2-1|TRBV5-1|TRBD2
CASSSTSGWNNEQFF
TGCGCCAGCAGCTCTACTAGCGGGTGGAACAATGAGCAGTTCTTC
>NA|TRBJ1-5|TRBV4-1|NA
CASSTGHQPQHF
TGCGCCAGCAGTACTGGGCATCAGCCCCAGCATTTT
>few|TRBJ1-1|TRBV6-6|TRBD1
CATLPGQGYTEAFF
TGTGCCACCCTCCCGGGACAGGGATACACTGAAGCTTTCTTT
>few|TRBJ1-1|TRBV5-1|NA
CASSLAPVNTEAFF
TGCGCCAGCAGCTTGGCGCCAGTGAACACTGAAGCTTTCTTT
>few|TRBJ2-5|TRBV4-3|NA
CASSKGRGQETQYF
TGCGCCAGCAGCAAGGGTCGGGGGCAAGAGACCCAGTACTTC
>NA|TRBJ2-7|TRBV29-1|TRBD2
CSVGLTSGIGEQYF
TGCAGCGTTGGACTGACTAGCGGGATTGGGGAGCAGTACTTC
>NA|TRBJ2-5|TRBV27|NA
CASSPRSAYQETQYF
TGTGCCAGCAGTCCCCGGAGCGCGTACCAAGAGACCCAGTACTTC
>NA|TRBJ1-1|TRBV28|TRBD1
CASTPLGGSGYTEAFF
TGTGCCAGCACCCCATTAGGGGGCTCTGGGTACACTGAAGCTTTCTTT
>NA|TRBJ2-1|TRBV5-4|TRBD2
CASSIPGTSGSDEQFF
TGTGCCAGCAGCATACCCGGGACTAGCGGGAGCGATGAGCAGTTCTTC
>NA|TRBJ2-7|TRBV5-1|TRBD1
CASAEGTDIYEQYF
TGCGCCAGCGCCGAGGGGACAGATATCTACGAGCAGTACTTC
>NA|TRBJ1-2|TRBV30|TRBD1
CAWSDIQTGVLHYGYTF
TGTGCCTGGAGTGACATCCAGACAGGGGTCTTACACTATGGCTACACCTTC
>many|TRBJ2-7|TRBV6-5|TRBD2
CASSYVSGLAYEQYF
TGTGCCAGCAGTTACGTTAGCGGGTTGGCCTACGAGCAGTACTTC
>NA|TRBJ1-2|TRBV15|NA
CATSRGFGGGYTF
TGTGCCACCAGCAGGGGCTTTGGGGGCGGCTACACCTTC
>NA|TRBJ1-5|TRBV28|NA
CASSLLARVSNQPQHF
TGTGCCAGCAGTTTACTCGCCAGGGTAAGCAATCAGCCCCAGCATTTT
>few|TRBJ2-1|TRBV11-2|NA
CASSLTQTYEQFF
TGTGCCAGCAGCTTAACACAGACATATGAGCAGTTCTTC
>NA|TRBJ2-1|TRBV9|TRBD2
CASSGGGSDYEQFF
TGTGCCAGCAGCGGGGGCGGGAGTGATTATGAGCAGTTCTTC
>NA|TRBJ1-1|TRBV5-1|TRBD1
CASSSPGQGSGGAFF
TGCGCCAGCAGCTCACCGGGACAGGGTTCTGGGGGAGCTTTCTTT
>few|TRBJ1-1|TRBV5-1|NA
CASSLGQTGMNTEAFF
TGCGCCAGCAGCTTGGGACAGACAGGAATGAACACTGAAGCTTTCTTT
>few|TRBJ2-3|TRBV30|NA
CAWSVSGTSTDTQYF
TGTGCCTGGAGTGTAAGTGGTACTAGCACAGATACGCAGTATTTT